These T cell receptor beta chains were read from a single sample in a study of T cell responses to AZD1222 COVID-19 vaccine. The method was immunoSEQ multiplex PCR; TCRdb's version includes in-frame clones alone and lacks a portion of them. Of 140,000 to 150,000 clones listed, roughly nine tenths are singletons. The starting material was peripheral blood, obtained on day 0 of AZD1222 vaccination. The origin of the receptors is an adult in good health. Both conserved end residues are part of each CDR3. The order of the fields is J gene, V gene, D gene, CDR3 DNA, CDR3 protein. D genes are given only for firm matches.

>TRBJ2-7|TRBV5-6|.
TGTGCCAGCAGCTTCTTAGTGGGAGGCTACGAGCAGTACTTC
CASSFLVGGYEQYF
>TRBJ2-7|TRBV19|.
TGTGCCACTGCGAACCCCCGAGGAACAGACGGAGCCTACGAGCAGTACTTC
CATANPRGTDGAYEQYF
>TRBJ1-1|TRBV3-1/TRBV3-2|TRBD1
TGTGCCAGCAGCCAAGGTAAGGGGGCATCTGAAGCTTTCTTT
CASSQGKGASEAFF
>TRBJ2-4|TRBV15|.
TGTGCCACCAGCAGAGATTCGGGGACCTACATTCAGTACTTC
CATSRDSGTYIQYF
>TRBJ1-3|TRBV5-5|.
TGTGCCAGCAGCTTGGCCGTGCACTCTGGAAACACCATATATTTT
CASSLAVHSGNTIYF
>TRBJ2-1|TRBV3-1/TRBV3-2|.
TGTGCCAGCAGCCACAGTGACTCCCGGTACAATGAGCAGTTCTTC
CASSHSDSRYNEQFF
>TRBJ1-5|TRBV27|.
TGTGCCAGCAGTTTAAGGTGGGGGGCGTACAATCAGCCCCAGCATTTT
CASSLRWGAYNQPQHF
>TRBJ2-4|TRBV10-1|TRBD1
TGCGCCAGCAGTGATCACAGGACAGGGAGTAACATTCAGTACTTC
CASSDHRTGSNIQYF
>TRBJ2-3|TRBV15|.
TGTGCCACCAGCTGGACCACAGATACGCAGTATTTT
CATSWTTDTQYF
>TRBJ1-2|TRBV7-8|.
TGTGCCAGCAGCTTAGCCTCGGGGCAGATTTATGGCTACACCTTC
CASSLASGQIYGYTF
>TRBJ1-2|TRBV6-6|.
TGTGCCAGCAGTCTCCGGAAAGGGCCCAACTATGGCTACACCTTC
CASSLRKGPNYGYTF